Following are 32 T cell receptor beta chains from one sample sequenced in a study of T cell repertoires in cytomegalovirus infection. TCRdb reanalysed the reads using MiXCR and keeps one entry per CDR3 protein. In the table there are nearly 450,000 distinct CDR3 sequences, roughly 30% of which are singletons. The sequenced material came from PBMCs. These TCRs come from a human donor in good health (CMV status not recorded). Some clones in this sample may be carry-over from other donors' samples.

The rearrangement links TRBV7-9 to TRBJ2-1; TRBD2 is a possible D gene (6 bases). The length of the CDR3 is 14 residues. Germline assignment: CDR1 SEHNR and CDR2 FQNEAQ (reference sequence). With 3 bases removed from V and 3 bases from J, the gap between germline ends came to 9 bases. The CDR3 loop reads CASSFGGDYNEQFF. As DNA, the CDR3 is TGTGCCAGCAGCTTCGGCGGGGACTACAATGAGCAGTTCTTC.

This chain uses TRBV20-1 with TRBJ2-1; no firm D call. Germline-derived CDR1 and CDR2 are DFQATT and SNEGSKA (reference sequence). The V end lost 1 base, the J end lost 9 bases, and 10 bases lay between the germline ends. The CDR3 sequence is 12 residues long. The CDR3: CSARGAGFEQFF. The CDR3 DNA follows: TGCAGTGCTAGAGGGGCAGGCTTTGAGCAGTTCTTC.

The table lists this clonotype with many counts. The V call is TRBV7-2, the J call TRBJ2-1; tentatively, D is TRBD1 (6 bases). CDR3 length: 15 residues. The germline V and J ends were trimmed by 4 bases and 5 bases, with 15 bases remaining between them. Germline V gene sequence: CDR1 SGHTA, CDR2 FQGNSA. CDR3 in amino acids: CASSSDRMINNEQFF. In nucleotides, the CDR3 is TGTGCCAGCAGCTCCGACAGGATGATAAACAATGAGCAGTTCTTC. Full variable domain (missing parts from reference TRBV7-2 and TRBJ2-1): GAGVSQSPSNKVTEKGKDVELRCDPISGHTALYWYRQSLGQGLEFLIYFQGNSAPDKSGLPSDRFSAERTGGSVSTLTIQRTQQEDSAVYLCASSSDRMINNEQFFGPGTRLTVL.

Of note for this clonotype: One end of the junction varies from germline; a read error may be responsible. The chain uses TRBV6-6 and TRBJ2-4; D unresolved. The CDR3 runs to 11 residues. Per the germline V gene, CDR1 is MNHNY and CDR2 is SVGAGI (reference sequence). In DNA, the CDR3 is TGTGCCTGCAGTTCTGGAAACATTCAGTACTTC. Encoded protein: CACSSGNIQYF.

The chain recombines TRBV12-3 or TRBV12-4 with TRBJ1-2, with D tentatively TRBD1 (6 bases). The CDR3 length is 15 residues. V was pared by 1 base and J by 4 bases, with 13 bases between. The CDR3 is CASSLDDRSFYGYTF. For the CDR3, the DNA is TGTGCCAGCAGTTTAGACGACAGGAGCTTCTATGGCTACACCTTC.

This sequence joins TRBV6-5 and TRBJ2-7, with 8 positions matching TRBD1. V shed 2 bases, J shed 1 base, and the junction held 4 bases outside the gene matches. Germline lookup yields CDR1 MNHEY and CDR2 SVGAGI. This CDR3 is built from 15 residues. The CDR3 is CASSYTGGDSYEQYF. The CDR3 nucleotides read TGTGCCAGCAGTTACACAGGGGGAGATTCCTACGAGCAGTACTTC.

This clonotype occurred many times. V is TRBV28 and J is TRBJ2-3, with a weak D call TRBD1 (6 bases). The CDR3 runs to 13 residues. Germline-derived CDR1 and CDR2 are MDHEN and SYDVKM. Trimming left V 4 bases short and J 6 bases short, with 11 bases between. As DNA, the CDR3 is TGTGCCAGCAGTTCCGGACAGTTTGATACGCAGTATTTT. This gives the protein CASSSGQFDTQYF.

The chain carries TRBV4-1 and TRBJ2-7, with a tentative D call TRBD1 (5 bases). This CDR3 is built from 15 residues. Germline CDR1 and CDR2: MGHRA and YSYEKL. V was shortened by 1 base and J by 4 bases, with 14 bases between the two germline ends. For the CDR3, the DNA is TGCGCCAGCAGCCAAGGCAGGGAAACGAGGTACGAGCAGTACTTC. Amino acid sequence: CASSQGRETRYEQYF.

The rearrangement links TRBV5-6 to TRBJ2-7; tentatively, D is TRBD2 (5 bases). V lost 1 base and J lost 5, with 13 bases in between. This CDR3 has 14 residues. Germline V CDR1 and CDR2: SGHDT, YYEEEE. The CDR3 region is CASSLTLALHEQYF. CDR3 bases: TGTGCCAGCAGCTTGACCCTAGCTCTCCACGAGCAGTACTTC.

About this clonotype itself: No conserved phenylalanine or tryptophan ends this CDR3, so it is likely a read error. For the CDR3, the DNA is TGTGCCAGCAGTGCCGACGGGGTGGGTGGGTGCGATCAGTACTGC. Its translation: CASSADGVGGCDQYC. The chain couples TRBV6-6 to TRBJ2-7; tentative D call: TRBD2 (5 bases). Trimming pared 5 bases from V and 10 bases from J, leaving 24 bases between. The CDR3 is made up of 15 amino acids. The V gene's germline CDR1 is MNHNY and CDR2 SVGAGI (reference sequence).

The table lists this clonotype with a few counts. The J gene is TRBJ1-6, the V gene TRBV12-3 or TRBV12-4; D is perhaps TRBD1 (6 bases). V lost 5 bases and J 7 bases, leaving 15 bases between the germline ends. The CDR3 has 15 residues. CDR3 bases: TGTGCCAGCAGTCCCGGGACATCTCCCAATTCACCCCTCCACTTT. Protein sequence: CASSPGTSPNSPLHF.

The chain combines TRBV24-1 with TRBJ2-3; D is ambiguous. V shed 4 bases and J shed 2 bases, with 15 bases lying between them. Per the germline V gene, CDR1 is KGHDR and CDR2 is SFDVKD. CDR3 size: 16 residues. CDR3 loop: CATSDPGGMLTDTQYF. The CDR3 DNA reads TGTGCCACCAGTGACCCCGGCGGAATGCTCACAGATACGCAGTATTTT.

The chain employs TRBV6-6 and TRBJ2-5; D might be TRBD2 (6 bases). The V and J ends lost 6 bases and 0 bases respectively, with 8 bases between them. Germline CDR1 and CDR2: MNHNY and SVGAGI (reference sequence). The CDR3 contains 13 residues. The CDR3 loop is CASRRLDQETQYF. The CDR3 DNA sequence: TGTGCCAGCAGGAGACTAGACCAAGAGACCCAGTACTTC.

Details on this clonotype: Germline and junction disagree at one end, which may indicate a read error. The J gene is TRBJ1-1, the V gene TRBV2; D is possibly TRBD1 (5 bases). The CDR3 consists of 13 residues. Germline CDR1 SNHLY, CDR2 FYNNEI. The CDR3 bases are TGTGACAGCAGCGGGACGGTGAACACTGAAGCTTTCTTT. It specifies CDSSGTVNTEAFF.

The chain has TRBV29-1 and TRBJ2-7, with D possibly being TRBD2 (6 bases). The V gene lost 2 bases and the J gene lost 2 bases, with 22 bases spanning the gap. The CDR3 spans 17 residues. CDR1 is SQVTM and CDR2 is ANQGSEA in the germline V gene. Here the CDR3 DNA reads TGCAGCGTTGAATCGACCGATGCGCGCGGGGTAGCCTACGAGCAGTACTTC. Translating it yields CSVESTDARGVAYEQYF.

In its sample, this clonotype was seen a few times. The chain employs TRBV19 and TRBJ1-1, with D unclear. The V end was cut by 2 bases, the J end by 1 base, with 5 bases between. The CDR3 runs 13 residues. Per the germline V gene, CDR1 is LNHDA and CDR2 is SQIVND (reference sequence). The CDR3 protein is CASSIPANTEAFF. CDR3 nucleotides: TGTGCCAGTAGTATACCGGCGAACACTGAAGCTTTCTTT.

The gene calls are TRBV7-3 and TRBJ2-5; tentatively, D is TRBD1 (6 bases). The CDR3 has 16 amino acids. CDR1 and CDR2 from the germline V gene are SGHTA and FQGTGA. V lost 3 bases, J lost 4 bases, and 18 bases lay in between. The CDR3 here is CASSFSRLTGTETQYF. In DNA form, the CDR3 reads TGTGCCAGCAGCTTTAGTCGTCTCACAGGGACAGAGACCCAGTACTTC.

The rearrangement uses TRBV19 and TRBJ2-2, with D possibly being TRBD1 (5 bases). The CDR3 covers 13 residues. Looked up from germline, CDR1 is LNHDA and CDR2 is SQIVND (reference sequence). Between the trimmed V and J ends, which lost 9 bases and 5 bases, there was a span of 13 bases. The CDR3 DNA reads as TGTGCCAGCAAGTGGGCAGGGACCGGGGAGCTGTTTTTT. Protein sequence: CASKWAGTGELFF.

DNA of the CDR3: TGCGCCAGCAGCCAAGGGGTGACTAGCGGGGCGGGGGATACGCAGTATTTT. It is translated as CASSQGVTSGAGDTQYF. This sequence joins TRBV4-3 and TRBJ2-3, with 11 bases that match TRBD2. V was clipped by 1 base and J by 6 bases; unmatched bases: 9. Germline CDR1 is LGHNA and CDR2 is YSLEER. The CDR3 covers 17 residues.

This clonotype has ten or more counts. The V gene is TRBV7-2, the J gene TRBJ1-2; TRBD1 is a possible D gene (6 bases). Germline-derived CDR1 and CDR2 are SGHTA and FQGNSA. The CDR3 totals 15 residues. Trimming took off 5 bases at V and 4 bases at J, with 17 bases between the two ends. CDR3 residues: CASSKDRTQTYGYTF. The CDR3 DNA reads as TGTGCCAGCAGCAAAGACAGGACCCAGACCTATGGCTACACCTTC.

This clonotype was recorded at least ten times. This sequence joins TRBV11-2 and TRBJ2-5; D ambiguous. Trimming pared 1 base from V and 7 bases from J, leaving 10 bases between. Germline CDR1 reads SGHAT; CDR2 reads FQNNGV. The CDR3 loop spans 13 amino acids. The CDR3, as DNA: TGTGCCAGCAGCTTAGGACCCATGGGGACCCAGTACTTC. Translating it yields CASSLGPMGTQYF.

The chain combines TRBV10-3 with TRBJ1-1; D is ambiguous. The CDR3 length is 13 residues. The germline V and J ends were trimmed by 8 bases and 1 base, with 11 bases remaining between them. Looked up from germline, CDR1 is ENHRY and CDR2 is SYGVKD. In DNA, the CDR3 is TGTGCCATCGCCCACGAGGAGAACACTGAAGCTTTCTTT. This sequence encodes CAIAHEENTEAFF.

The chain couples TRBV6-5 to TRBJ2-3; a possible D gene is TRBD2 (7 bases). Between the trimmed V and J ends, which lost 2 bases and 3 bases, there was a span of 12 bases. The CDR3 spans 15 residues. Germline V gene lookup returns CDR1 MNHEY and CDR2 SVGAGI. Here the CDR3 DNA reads TGTGCCAGCAGTTACCTGGGGGGGCGTACAGATACGCAGTATTTT. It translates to CASSYLGGRTDTQYF.

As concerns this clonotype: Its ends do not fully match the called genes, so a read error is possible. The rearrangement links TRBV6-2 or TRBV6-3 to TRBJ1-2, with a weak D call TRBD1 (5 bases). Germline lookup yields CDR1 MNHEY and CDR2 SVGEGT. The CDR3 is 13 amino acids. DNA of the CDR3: TGTGCCAGAAGTGAAGACAGCTCCTATGGCTCCACCTTC. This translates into CARSEDSSYGSTF.

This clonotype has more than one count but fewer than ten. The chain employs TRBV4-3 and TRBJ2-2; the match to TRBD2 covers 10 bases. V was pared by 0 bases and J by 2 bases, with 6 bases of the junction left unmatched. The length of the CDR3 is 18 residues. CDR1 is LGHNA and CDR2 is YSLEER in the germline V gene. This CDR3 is CASSQDVRTSGNTGELFF. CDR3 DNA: TGCGCCAGCAGCCAAGACGTGAGGACTAGCGGTAACACCGGGGAGCTGTTTTTT.

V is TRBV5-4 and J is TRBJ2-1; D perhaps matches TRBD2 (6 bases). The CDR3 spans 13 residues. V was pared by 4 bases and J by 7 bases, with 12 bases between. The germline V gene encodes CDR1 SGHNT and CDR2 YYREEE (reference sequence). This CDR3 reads CASSLTSKNEQFF. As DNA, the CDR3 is TGTGCCAGCAGCCTGACTAGTAAGAATGAGCAGTTCTTC.

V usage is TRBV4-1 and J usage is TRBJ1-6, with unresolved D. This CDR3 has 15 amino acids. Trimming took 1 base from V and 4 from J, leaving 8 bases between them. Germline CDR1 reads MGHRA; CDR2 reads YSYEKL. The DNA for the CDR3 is TGCGCCAGCAGCCAAGCCTACGGGTATAATTCACCCCTCCACTTT. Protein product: CASSQAYGYNSPLHF.

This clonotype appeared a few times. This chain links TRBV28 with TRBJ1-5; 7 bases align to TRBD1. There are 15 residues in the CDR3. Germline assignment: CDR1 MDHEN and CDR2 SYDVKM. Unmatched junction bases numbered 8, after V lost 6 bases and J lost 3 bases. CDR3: CASRYTGANNQPQHF. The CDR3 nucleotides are TGTGCCAGCAGGTATACAGGGGCTAACAATCAGCCCCAGCATTTT.

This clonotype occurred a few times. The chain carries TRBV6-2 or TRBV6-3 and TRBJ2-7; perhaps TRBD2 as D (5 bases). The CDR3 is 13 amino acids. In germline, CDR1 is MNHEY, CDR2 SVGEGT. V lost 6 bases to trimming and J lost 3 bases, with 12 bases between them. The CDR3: CASRDFNFYEQYF. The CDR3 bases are TGTGCCAGCAGGGACTTCAACTTCTACGAGCAGTACTTC.

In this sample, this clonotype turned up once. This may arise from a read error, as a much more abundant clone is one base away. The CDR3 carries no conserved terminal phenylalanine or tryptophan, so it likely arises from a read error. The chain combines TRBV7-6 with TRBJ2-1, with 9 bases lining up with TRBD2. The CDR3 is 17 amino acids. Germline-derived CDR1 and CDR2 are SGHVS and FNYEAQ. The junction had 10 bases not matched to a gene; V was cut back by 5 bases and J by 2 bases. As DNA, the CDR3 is TGTGCCAGCAGCGGCAGCCTTTCTAGCGGGGCCTACAATGAGCAGTTCTTA. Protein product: CASSGSLSSGAYNEQFL.

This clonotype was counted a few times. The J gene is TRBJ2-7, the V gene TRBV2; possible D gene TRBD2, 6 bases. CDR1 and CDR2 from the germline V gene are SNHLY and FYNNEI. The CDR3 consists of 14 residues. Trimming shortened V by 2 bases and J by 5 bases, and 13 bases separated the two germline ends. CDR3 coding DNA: TGTGCCAGCAGTGAATGGAGGGATCAGCACGAGCAGTACTTC. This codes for CASSEWRDQHEQYF.

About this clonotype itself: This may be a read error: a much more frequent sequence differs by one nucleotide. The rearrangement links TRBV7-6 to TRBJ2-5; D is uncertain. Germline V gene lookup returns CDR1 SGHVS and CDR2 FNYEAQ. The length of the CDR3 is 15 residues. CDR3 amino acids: CASSTKQFGEETQCF. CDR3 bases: TGTGCCAGCAGCACAAAGCAATTCGGAGAAGAGACCCAGTGCTTC.